This TCR beta chain was recovered during a study of T cell responses to AZD1222 COVID-19 vaccine. Measured with immunoSEQ multiplex PCR; TCRdb has only the in-frame clones, and not every one. The sample contains 200,000 or so clones, around nine tenths of which appear only once. Germline lookup yields CDR1 MNHEY and CDR2 SVGAGI. The V gene end was trimmed by 0 bases and the J gene end by 10 bases; junction bases not matched to a gene: 8. This CDR3 spans 15 amino acids. The sequence came from an adult in good health. Source: peripheral blood, taken on day 0 of AZD1222 vaccination. This chain joins TRBV6-5 and TRBJ2-1, with 8 positions matching TRBD1. Here the CDR3 reads CASSYSQGASGEQFF. Written as DNA, the CDR3 is TGTGCCAGCAGTTACTCGCAGGGGGCGTCAGGGGAGCAGTTCTTC.